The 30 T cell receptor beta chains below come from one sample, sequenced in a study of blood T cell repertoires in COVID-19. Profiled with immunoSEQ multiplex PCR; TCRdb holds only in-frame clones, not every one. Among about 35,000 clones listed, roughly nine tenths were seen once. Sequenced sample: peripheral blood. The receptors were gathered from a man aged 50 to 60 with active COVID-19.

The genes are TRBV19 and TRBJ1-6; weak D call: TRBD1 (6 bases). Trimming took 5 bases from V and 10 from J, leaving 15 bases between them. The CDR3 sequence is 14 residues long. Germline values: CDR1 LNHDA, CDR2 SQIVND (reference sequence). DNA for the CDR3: TGTGCCAGTAGTGCGCAGGGGATGAACTCACCCCTCCACTTT. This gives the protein CASSAQGMNSPLHF.

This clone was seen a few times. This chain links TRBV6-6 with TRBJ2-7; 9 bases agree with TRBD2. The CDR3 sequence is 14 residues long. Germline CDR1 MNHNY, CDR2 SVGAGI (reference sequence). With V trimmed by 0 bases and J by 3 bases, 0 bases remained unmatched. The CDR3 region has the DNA TGTGCCAGCAGTTACTCGCGGGGGGGCTACGAGCAGTACTTC. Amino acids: CASSYSRGGYEQYF.

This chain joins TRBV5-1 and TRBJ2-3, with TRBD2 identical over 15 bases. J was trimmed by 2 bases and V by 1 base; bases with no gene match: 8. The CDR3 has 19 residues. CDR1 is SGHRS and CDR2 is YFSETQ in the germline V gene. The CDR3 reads CASSLPSGTSGGYTDTQYF. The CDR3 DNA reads TGCGCCAGCAGCTTGCCTTCCGGGACTAGCGGGGGGTACACAGATACGCAGTATTTT.

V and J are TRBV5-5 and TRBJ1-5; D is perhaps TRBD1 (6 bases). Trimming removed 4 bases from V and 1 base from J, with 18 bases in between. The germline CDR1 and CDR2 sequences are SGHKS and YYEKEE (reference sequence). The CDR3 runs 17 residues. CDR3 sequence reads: CASSPDGGRLSNQPQHF. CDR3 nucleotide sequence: TGTGCCAGCAGCCCCGACGGGGGGCGATTGAGCAATCAGCCCCAGCATTTT. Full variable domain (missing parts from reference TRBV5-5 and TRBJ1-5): DAGVTQSPTHLIKTRGQQVTLRCSPISGHKSVSWYQQVLGQGPQFIFQYYEKEERGRGNFPDRFSARQFPNYSSELNVNALLLGDSALYLCASSPDGGRLSNQPQHFGDGTRLSIL.

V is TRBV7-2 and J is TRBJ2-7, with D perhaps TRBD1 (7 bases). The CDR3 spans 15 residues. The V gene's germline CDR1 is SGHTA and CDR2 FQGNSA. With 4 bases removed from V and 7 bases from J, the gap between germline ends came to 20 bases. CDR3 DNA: TGTGCCAGCAGCTCCGGAGGGACAGCCTCTACGGAGCAGTACTTC. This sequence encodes CASSSGGTASTEQYF.

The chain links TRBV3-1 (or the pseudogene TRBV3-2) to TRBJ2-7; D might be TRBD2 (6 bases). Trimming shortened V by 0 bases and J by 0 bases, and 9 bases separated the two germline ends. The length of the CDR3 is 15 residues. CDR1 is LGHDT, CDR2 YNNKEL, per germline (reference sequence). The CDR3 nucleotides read TGTGCCAGCAGCCAAGATCTCGGGAGCTCCTACGAGCAGTACTTC. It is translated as CASSQDLGSSYEQYF.

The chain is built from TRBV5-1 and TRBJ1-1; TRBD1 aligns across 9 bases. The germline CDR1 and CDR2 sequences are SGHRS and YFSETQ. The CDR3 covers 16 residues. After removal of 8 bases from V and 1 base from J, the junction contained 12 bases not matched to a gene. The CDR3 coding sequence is TGCGCCAGTAATCCCGGGACAGGGTTGGGGAACACTGAAGCTTTCTTT. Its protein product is CASNPGTGLGNTEAFF.

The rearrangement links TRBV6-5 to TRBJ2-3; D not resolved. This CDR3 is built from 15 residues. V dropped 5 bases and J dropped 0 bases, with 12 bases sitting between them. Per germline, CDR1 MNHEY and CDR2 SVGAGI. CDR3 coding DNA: TGTGCCAGCAGTATGAGCGAGGCTAGCACAGATACGCAGTATTTT. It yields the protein CASSMSEASTDTQYF.

The CDR3 protein is CASSLTSAYNEQFF. Written as DNA, the CDR3 is TGTGCCAGCAGCTTAACTAGCGCCTACAATGAGCAGTTCTTC. The chain employs TRBV11-3 and TRBJ2-1; TRBD2 agrees at 7 bases. Per germline, CDR1 SGHNT and CDR2 YENEEA. This CDR3 contains 14 residues. V lost 2 bases, J lost 2 bases, and 0 bases stayed unmatched.

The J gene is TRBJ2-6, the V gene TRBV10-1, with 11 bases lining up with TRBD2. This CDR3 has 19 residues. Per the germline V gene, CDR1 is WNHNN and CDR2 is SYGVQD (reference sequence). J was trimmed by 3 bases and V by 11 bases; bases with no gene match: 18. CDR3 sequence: CAWEGASGLAVFGANVLTF. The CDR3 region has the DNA TGCGCCTGGGAGGGGGCTTCGGGACTAGCGGTGTTTGGGGCCAACGTCCTGACTTTC.

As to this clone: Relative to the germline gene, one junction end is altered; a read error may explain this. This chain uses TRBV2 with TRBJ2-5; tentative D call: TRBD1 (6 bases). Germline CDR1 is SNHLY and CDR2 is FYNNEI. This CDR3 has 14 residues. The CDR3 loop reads CARSFLGQGETQYF. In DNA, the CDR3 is TGTGCCCGCAGTTTCCTCGGCCAGGGGGAGACCCAGTACTTC.

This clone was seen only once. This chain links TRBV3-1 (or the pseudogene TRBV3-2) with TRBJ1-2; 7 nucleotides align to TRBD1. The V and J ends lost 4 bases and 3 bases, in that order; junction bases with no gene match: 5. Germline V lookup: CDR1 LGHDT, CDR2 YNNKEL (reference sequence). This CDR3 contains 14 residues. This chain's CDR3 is CASSRTGEYYGYTF. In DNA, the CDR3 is TGTGCCAGCAGCCGTACAGGGGAATACTATGGCTACACCTTC.

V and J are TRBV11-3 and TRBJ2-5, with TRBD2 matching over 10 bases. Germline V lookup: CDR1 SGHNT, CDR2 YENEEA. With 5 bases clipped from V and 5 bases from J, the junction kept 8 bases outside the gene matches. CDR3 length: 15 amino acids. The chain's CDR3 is CASSPSSGGGETQYF. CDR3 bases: TGTGCCAGCAGCCCGTCTAGCGGGGGTGGGGAGACCCAGTACTTC.

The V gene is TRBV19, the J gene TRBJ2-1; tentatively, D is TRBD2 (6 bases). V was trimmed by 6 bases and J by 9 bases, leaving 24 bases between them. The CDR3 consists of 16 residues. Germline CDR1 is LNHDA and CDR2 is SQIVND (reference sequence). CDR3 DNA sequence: TGTGCCAGTAGAGGTCTTTTAGCGGATAGGGGTGGTGAGCAGTTCTTC. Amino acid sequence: CASRGLLADRGGEQFF.

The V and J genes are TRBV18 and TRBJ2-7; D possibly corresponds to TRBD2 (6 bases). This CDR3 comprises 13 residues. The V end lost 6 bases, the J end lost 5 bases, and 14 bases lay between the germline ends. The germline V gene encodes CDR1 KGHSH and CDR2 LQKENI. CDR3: CASSGPGGDEQYF. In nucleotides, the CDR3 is TGTGCCAGCTCCGGGCCCGGGGGAGACGAGCAGTACTTC.

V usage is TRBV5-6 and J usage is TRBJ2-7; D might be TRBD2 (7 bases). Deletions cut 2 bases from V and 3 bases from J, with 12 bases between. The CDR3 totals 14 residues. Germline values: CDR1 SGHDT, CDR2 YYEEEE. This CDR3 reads CASSLGGALYEQYF. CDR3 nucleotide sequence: TGTGCCAGCAGCTTAGGGGGGGCACTCTACGAGCAGTACTTC. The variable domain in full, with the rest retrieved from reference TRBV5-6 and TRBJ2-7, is DAGVTQSPTHLIKTRGQQVTLRCSPKSGHDTVSWYQQALGQGPQFIFQYYEEEERQRGNFPDRFSGHQFPNYSSELNVNALLLGDSALYLCASSLGGALYEQYFGPGTRLTVT.

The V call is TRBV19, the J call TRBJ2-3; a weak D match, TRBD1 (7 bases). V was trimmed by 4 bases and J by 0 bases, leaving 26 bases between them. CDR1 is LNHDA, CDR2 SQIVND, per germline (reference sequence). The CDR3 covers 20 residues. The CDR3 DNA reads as TGTGCCAGTAGTAGGAGGGGGCCACGACAGGGACCGAAAAGCACAGATACGCAGTATTTT. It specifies CASSRRGPRQGPKSTDTQYF.

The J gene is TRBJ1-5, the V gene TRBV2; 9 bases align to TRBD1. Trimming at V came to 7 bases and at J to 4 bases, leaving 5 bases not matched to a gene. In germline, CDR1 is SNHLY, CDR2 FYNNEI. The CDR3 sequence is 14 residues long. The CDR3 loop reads CASKRDRVNQPQHF. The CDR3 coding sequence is TGTGCCAGCAAGCGGGACAGGGTTAATCAGCCCCAGCATTTT.

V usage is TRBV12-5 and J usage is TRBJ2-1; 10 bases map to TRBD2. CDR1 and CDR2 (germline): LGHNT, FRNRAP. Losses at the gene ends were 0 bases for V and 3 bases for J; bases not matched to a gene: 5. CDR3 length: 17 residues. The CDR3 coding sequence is TGTGCTAGTGGTTTGGTAGCGGGAGGGCCTGGCTACAATGAGCAGTTCTTC. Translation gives CASGLVAGGPGYNEQFF.

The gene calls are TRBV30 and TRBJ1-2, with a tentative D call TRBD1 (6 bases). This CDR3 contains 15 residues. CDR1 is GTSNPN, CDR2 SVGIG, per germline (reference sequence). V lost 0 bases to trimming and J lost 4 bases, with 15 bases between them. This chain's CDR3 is CAWSVPRGPFYGYTF. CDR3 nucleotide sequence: TGTGCCTGGAGTGTCCCCAGGGGTCCATTCTATGGCTACACCTTC.

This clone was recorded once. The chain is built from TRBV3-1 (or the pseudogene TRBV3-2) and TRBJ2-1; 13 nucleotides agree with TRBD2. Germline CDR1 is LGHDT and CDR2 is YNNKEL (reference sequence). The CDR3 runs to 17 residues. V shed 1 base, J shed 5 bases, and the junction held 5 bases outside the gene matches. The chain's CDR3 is CASSQVKTSGGNNEQFF. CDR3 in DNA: TGTGCCAGCAGCCAAGTCAAGACTAGCGGGGGGAACAATGAGCAGTTCTTC.

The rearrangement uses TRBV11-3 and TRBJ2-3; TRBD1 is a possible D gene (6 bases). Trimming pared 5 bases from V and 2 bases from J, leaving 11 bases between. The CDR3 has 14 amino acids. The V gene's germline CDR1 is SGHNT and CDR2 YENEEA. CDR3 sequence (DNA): TGTGCCAGCAGCCCCGAGGGGGACACAGATACGCAGTATTTT. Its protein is CASSPEGDTDTQYF.

CDR3 sequence reads: CALDRTSFRADTQYF. CDR3 in DNA: TGTGCCTTGGATCGGACTAGCTTTCGGGCAGATACGCAGTATTTT. The chain has TRBV30 and TRBJ2-3; 8 bases line up with TRBD2. Unmatched junction bases numbered 13, after V lost 7 bases and J lost 4 bases. The V gene's germline CDR1 is GTSNPN and CDR2 SVGIG (reference sequence). The CDR3 covers 15 residues. Full variable domain (outside the CDR3, taken from reference TRBV30 and TRBJ2-3): SQTIHQWPATLVQPVGSPLSLECTVEGTSNPNLYWYRQAAGRGLQLLFYSVGIGQISSEVPQNLSASRPQDRQFILSSKKLLLSDSGFYLCALDRTSFRADTQYFGPGTRLTVL.

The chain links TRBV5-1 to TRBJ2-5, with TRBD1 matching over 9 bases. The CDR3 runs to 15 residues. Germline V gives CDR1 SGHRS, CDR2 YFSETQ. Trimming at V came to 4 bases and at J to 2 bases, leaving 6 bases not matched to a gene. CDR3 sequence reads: CASSPGDRVQETQYF. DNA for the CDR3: TGCGCCAGCAGCCCGGGGGACAGGGTACAAGAGACCCAGTACTTC. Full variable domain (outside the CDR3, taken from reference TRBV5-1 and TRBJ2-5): KAGVTQTPRYLIKTRGQQVTLSCSPISGHRSVSWYQQTPGQGLQFLFEYFSETQRNKGNFPGRFSGRQFSNSRSEMNVSTLELGDSALYLCASSPGDRVQETQYFGPGTRLLVL.

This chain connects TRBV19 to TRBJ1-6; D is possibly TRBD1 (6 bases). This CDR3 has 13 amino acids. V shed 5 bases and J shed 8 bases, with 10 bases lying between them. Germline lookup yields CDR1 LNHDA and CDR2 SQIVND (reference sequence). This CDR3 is CASSVRGYSPLHF. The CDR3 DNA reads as TGTGCCAGTAGTGTCAGGGGTTATTCACCCCTCCACTTT.

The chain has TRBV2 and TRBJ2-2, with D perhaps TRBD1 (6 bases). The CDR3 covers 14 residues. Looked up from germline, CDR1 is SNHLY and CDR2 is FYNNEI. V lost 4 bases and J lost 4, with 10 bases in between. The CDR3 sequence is CASSVVRGTGELFF. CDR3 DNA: TGTGCCAGCAGTGTCGTCAGGGGCACCGGGGAGCTGTTTTTT. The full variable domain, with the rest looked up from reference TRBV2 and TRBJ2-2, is EPEVTQTPSHQVTQMGQEVILRCVPISNHLYFYWYRQILGQKVEFLVSFYNNEISEKSEIFDDQFSVERPDGSNFTLKIRSTKLEDSAMYFCASSVVRGTGELFFGEGSRLTVL.

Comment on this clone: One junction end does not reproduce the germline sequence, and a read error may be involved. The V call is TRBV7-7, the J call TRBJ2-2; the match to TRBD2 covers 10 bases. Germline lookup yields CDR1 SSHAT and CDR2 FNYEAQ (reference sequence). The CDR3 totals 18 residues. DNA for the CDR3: TGTGCTAGCAGCTTAGGGCTAGCGGGGGCCGTGAACACCGGGGAGCTGTTTTTT. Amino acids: CASSLGLAGAVNTGELFF.

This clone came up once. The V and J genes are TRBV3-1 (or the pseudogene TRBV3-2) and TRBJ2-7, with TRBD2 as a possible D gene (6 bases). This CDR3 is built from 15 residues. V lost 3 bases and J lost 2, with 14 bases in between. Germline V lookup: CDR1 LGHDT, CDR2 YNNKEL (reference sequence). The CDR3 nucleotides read TGTGCCAGCAGCCATGGCGTTAGCGGCGCCTACGAGCAGTACTTC. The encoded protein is CASSHGVSGAYEQYF.

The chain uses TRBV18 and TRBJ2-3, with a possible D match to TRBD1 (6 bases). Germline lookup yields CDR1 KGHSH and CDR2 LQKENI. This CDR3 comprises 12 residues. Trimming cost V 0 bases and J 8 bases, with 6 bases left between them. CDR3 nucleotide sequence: TGTGCCAGCTCACCACCAGGGGGTACGCAGTATTTT. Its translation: CASSPPGGTQYF. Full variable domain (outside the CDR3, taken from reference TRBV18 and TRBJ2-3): NAGVMQNPRHLVRRRGQEARLRCSPMKGHSHVYWYRQLPEEGLKFMVYLQKENIIDESGMPKERFSAEFPKEGPSILRIQQVVRGDSAAYFCASSPPGGTQYFGPGTRLTVL.

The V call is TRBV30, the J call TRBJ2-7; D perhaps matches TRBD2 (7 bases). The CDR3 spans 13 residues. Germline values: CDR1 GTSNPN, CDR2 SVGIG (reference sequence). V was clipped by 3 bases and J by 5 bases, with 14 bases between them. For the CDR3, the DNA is TGTGCCTGGAGCAGAAAAGGGGGGGACGAGCAGTACTTC. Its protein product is CAWSRKGGDEQYF.